The following is a T cell receptor beta chain sequence with its context. Antigen specificity is unknown. The data were taken from a study of shared clonotypes between healthy human individuals. The study, taken as a whole, reports: Rarefaction indicated that sorted-subset sequencing remained incomplete although depth was large.

As handled by the study authors: ImmunoSEQ sequences covered only the junction and lacked quality scores; filtering therefore differed. The protocol was immunoSEQ multiplex PCR, while the TCRdb copy is restricted to in-frame clones and leaves out a portion. That table is the source of V, J and clone size, and D and trimming were worked out from the DNA. The repertoire includes millions of clones, approximately 95% of them detected once, and around 1.1% sits in the top ten. The germline gives CDR1 LGHNA, CDR2 YSLEER. The CDR3 extends over 16 amino acids. Germline trimming cut 5 bases from V and 2 bases from J; bases unmatched to any gene: 7. Selected positively for CCR7 and CD45RO-negative, naive CD8 cells excluded terminally differentiated effector memory CD45RA+ cells. Nashville, Tennessee was home to all donors, who were Caucasian adults.

The source material was naive CD8+ T cells sorted from blood. This sequence originates from a man aged 18 to 29 in good health. The chain combines TRBV4-3 with TRBJ2-5, with 11 bases identical to TRBD2. Written as DNA, the CDR3 is TGCGCCAGCAGCACCGGGACTAGCGGATTTCAAGAGACCCAGTACTTC. It translates to CASSTGTSGFQETQYF.